One sample yielded the 17 T cell receptor beta chains listed below, sequenced in a study of shared T cell receptors in the human thymus. Clones were read by immunoSEQ multiplex PCR, and TCRdb kept only the in-frame ones, dropping some. The table lists roughly 550,000 clones, about four fifths of them singletons, with around 0.013% in the top ten. The sample was also linked to a second study, of human thymus T cells.

The sample was thymocytes. These receptor sequences come from a boy in the first two years of life with a congenital heart defect.

In this sample, this clone turned up a few times. The V gene is TRBV27, the J gene TRBJ2-2; 10 nucleotides match TRBD1. Germline values: CDR1 MNHEY, CDR2 SMNVEV (reference sequence). Germline trimming cut 5 bases from V and 5 bases from J; bases unmatched to any gene: 11. The CDR3 sequence is 17 residues long. The CDR3 DNA sequence: TGTGCCAGCAGTCGCCCGGGACAGGGGATGCGAACCGGGGAGCTGTTTTTT. Its protein product is CASSRPGQGMRTGELFF.

This clone was recorded only once. Written as DNA, the CDR3 is TGTGCCAGCACCTCGCGGGAGGGCCGTTCAGATACGCAGTATTTT. Translation: CASTSREGRSDTQYF. The rearrangement joins TRBV5-6 to TRBJ2-3, with 9 bases aligning to TRBD2. Germline-derived CDR1 and CDR2 are SGHDT and YYEEEE. The trim removed 6 bases at V and 4 bases at J, leaving 9 bases unmatched. CDR3 size: 15 residues.

The rearrangement joins TRBV27 to TRBJ2-3; a weak D match, TRBD2 (5 bases). The germline gives CDR1 MNHEY, CDR2 SMNVEV (reference sequence). The CDR3 has 17 residues. The V end lost 3 bases, the J end lost 1 base, and 17 bases lay between the germline ends. The CDR3 sequence: CASSFRWTARGTDTQYF. In DNA, the CDR3 is TGTGCCAGCAGTTTCCGCTGGACTGCACGGGGCACAGATACGCAGTATTTT.

This clone has just one count. The V call is TRBV19, the J call TRBJ1-4; D gene uncertain. From germline, CDR1 is LNHDA and CDR2 SQIVND (reference sequence). CDR3 size: 13 residues. The germline V and J ends were trimmed by 10 bases and 0 bases, with 9 bases remaining between them. DNA for the CDR3: TGTGCCACCCTAGGAGCAACTAATGAAAAACTGTTTTTT. The encoded protein is CATLGATNEKLFF. The full variable domain, in which reference TRBV19 and TRBJ1-4 provide the parts outside the CDR3, is DGGITQSPKYLFRKEGQNVTLSCEQNLNHDAMYWYRQDPGQGLRLIYYSQIVNDFQKGDIAEGYSVSREKKESFPLTVTSAQKNPTAFYLCATLGATNEKLFFGSGTQLSVL.

This chain joins TRBV5-4 and TRBJ2-1; the match to TRBD2 covers 15 bases. This CDR3 is built from 19 residues. Germline-derived CDR1 and CDR2 are SGHNT and YYREEE (reference sequence). The junction had 8 bases not matched to a gene; V was cut back by 1 base and J by 3 bases. The DNA for the CDR3 is TGTGCCAGCAGCTTGACAGGACTAGCGGGAGGGCATCTCTACAATGAGCAGTTCTTC. Its translation: CASSLTGLAGGHLYNEQFF.

The V call is TRBV6-1, the J call TRBJ2-7, with 9 bases identical to TRBD1. Germline V gene data show CDR1 as MNHNS and CDR2 as SASEGT. J gave up 2 bases and V 5 bases, and 7 bases lay outside the gene matches. There are 15 residues in the CDR3. CDR3 bases: TGTGCCAGCAGTACCCCCGGGACAGGGACCTACGAGCAGTACTTC. Amino acid sequence: CASSTPGTGTYEQYF.

V gene TRBV7-9 combines with J gene TRBJ1-2; perhaps TRBD1 as D (6 bases). V was pared by 6 bases and J by 3 bases, with 11 bases between. The CDR3 contains 13 residues. CDR1 and CDR2 (germline): SEHNR, FQNEAQ (reference sequence). CDR3 nucleotides: TGTGCCAGCAGACTTTGGACAGACTATGGCTACACCTTC. It encodes CASRLWTDYGYTF.

V is TRBV7-2 and J is TRBJ2-2; 7 bases align to TRBD2. J lost 8 bases, V lost 2 bases, and 17 bases had no gene match. The CDR3 extends over 18 amino acids. The germline V gene has CDR1 SGHTA and CDR2 FQGNSA. CDR3 sequence: CASSLPLPGGPPVGELFF. The CDR3 bases are TGTGCCAGCAGCTTACCTCTTCCGGGAGGTCCCCCTGTTGGGGAGCTGTTTTTT.

This rearrangement joins TRBV29-1 to TRBJ2-5; D is perhaps TRBD1 (6 bases). Germline CDR1 reads SQVTM; CDR2 reads ANQGSEA. Trimming shortened V by 3 bases and J by 1 base, and 12 bases separated the two germline ends. CDR3 length: 14 amino acids. As DNA, the CDR3 is TGCAGCGTTGATTCGTGGGGGCGCCAAGAGACCCAGTACTTC. Translation: CSVDSWGRQETQYF.

The CDR3 DNA is TGTGCCAGCAGCCCGGAGGGGGGGCTCGAGCAGTACTTC. Protein: CASSPEGGLEQYF. The genes are TRBV9 and TRBJ2-7; a weak D match, TRBD2 (7 bases). V gave up 4 bases and J gave up 6 bases, with 14 bases separating them. This CDR3 region has 13 residues. The germline V gene encodes CDR1 SGDLS and CDR2 YYNGEE. Full variable domain (remainder filled in from reference TRBV9 and TRBJ2-7): DSGVTQTPKHLITATGQRVTLRCSPRSGDLSVYWYQQSLDQGLQFLIQYYNGEERAKGNILERFSAQQFPDLHSELNLSSLELGDSALYFCASSPEGGLEQYFGPGTRLTVT.

This sequence joins TRBV18 and TRBJ2-7; D is perhaps TRBD2 (6 bases). CDR1 is KGHSH, CDR2 LQKENI, per germline. The length of the CDR3 is 14 residues. With 5 bases removed from V and 5 bases from J, the gap between germline ends came to 16 bases. CDR3 DNA sequence: TGTGCCAGCTCAGGTCGGGACTCCCAGAACGAGCAGTACTTC. It translates to CASSGRDSQNEQYF.

The chain combines TRBV5-6 with TRBJ2-7; possibly TRBD1 for D (6 bases). The J call may be incorrect, as the DNA end agrees better with TRBJ2-5. The CDR3 runs to 16 residues. Germline assignment: CDR1 SGHDT and CDR2 YYEEEE. In DNA, the CDR3 is TGTGCCAGCAGCTTACAGGGTGAAAGTCTCCAAGAGACCCAGTACTTC. Translation: CASSLQGESLQETQYF.

The chain uses TRBV4-3 and TRBJ1-3; 10 nucleotides match TRBD1. The CDR3 is made up of 21 amino acids. Germline V gene sequence: CDR1 LGHNA, CDR2 YSLEER. Unmatched junction bases numbered 23, after V lost 4 bases and J lost 5 bases. The DNA for the CDR3 is TGCGCCAGCAGCCTTAACTGGCAGGGACAGGGGTCTACCCTATGGAGAAACACCATATATTTT. This translates into CASSLNWQGQGSTLWRNTIYF.

This clone has only a few counts. This chain links TRBV5-4 with TRBJ1-4; D gene ambiguous. The CDR3 totals 15 residues. V gave up 4 bases and J gave up 10 bases, with 20 bases separating them. Germline V gives CDR1 SGHNT, CDR2 YYREEE (reference sequence). The CDR3 DNA sequence: TGTGCCAGCAGCCTTTCGGGTCACAATGTAGGAAAACTGTTTTTT. Translated: CASSLSGHNVGKLFF.

The chain carries TRBV6-5 and TRBJ2-2; perhaps TRBD1 as D (6 bases). The V and J ends lost 2 bases and 3 bases respectively, with 10 bases between them. This CDR3 comprises 15 residues. Germline assignment: CDR1 MNHEY and CDR2 SVGAGI. The CDR3, as DNA: TGTGCCAGCAGTTACAAGGACAGAGACACCGGGGAGCTGTTTTTT. Residues: CASSYKDRDTGELFF.

The chain couples TRBV11-2 to TRBJ2-5; maybe TRBD1 (5 bases). Germline V gene lookup returns CDR1 SGHAT and CDR2 FQNNGV. Trimming shortened V by 1 base and J by 6 bases, and 9 bases separated the two germline ends. The CDR3 length is 13 residues. The CDR3 region has the DNA TGTGCCAGCAGCTTAGGCAGGGCCAAGACCCAGTACTTC. Translating gives CASSLGRAKTQYF.

The chain uses TRBV6-5 and TRBJ2-7; 8 nucleotides match TRBD1. CDR1 and CDR2 from the germline V gene are MNHEY and SVGAGI. Trimming at V came to 5 bases and at J to 2 bases, leaving 5 bases not matched to a gene. The CDR3 is made up of 14 amino acids. The CDR3 loop is CASSDPDRAYEQYF. Written as DNA, the CDR3 is TGTGCCAGCAGTGACCCGGACAGGGCCTACGAGCAGTACTTC.